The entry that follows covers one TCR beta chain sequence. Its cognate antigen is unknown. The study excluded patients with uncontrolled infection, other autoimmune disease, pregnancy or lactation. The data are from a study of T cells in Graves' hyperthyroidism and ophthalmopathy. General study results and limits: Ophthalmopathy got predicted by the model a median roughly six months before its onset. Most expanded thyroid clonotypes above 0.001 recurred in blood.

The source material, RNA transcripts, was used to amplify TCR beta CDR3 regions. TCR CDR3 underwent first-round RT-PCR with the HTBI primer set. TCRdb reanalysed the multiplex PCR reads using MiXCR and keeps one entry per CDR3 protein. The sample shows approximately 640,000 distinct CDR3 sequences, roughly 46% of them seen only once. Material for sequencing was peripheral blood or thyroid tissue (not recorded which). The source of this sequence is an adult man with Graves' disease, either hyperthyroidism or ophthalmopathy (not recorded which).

The CDR3, as DNA: TGTGCCACCAGCACCAGGGTCAGCAATCAGCCCCAGCATTTT. This gives the protein CATSTRVSNQPQHF. V and J are TRBV15 and TRBJ1-5; D is possibly TRBD1 (5 bases). This CDR3 is built from 14 residues. Trimming cost V 4 bases and J 1 base, with 8 bases left between them. The germline V gene encodes CDR1 LNHNV and CDR2 YYDKDF (reference sequence).